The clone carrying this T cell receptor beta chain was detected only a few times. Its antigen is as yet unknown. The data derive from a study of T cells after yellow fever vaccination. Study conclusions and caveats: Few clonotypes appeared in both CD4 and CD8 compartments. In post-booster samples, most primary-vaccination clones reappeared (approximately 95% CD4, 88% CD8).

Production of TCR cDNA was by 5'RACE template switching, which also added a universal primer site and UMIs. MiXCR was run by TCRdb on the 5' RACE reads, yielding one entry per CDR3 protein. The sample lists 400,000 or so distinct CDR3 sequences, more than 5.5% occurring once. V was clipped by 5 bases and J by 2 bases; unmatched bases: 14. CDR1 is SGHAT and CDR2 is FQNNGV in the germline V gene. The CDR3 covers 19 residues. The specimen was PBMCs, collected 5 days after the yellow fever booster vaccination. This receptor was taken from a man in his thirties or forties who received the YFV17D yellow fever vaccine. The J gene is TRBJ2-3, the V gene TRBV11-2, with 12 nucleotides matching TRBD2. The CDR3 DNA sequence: TGTGCCAGCAGCAAGACTAGCGGGAGCTTACTTAAGAACACAGATACGCAGTATTTT. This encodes CASSKTSGSLLKNTDTQYF.